The 13 T cell receptor beta chains below all came from one sample that was sequenced in a study of CD4 T cells in relation to SARS-CoV-2 and coronaviruses. The unexposed donors gave CD4+ T cells in about 2011-2019, prior to COVID-19. The cells were cultured for under twelve days before CD4+ T cells were isolated. Their target antigens are unknown. Only in-frame clones appear in the TCRdb table, and some are missing; sequencing was by immunoSEQ multiplex PCR. Of around 23,000 clones in the sample, 70% to 75% were seen once. Sample: CD4+ T cells from PBMCs, cultured in vitro. These receptors came from a human donor in good health.

The gene calls are TRBV7-9 and TRBJ1-2; D gene uncertain. Trimming pared 1 base from V and 8 bases from J, leaving 8 bases between. CDR1 is SEHNR, CDR2 FQNEAQ, per germline (reference sequence). The CDR3 has 12 residues. CDR3: CASSLGEDGYTF. The CDR3 nucleotides read TGTGCCAGCAGCTTAGGGGAGGACGGCTACACCTTC.

The gene calls are TRBV15 and TRBJ1-6; D is ambiguous. CDR3 length: 15 amino acids. CDR1 is LNHNV, CDR2 YYDKDF, per germline (reference sequence). V gave up 0 bases and J gave up 7 bases, with 10 bases separating them. As DNA, the CDR3 is TGTGCCACCAGCAGAGACGGGGTATCCAATTCACCCCTCCACTTT. This translates into CATSRDGVSNSPLHF.

The chain has TRBV6-2 or TRBV6-3 and TRBJ2-7; D possibly corresponds to TRBD2 (5 bases). CDR1 MNHEY and CDR2 SVGEGT come from the germline V gene. Trimming cost V 2 bases and J 0 bases, with 14 bases left between them. CDR3 length equals 16 residues. Written as DNA, the CDR3 is TGTGCCAGCAGTTACCCTGGACTGAATCCCTCCTACGAGCAGTACTTC. This codes for CASSYPGLNPSYEQYF.

This chain links TRBV28 with TRBJ2-1; 10 nucleotides agree with TRBD2. This CDR3 is 17 amino acids long. The V gene's germline CDR1 is MDHEN and CDR2 SYDVKM. The V gene end was trimmed by 2 bases and the J gene end by 0 bases; junction bases not matched to a gene: 4. CDR3 residues: CASSLSGRESSYNEQFF. CDR3 nucleotide sequence: TGTGCCAGCAGTTTAAGCGGGAGGGAAAGCTCCTACAATGAGCAGTTCTTC. Full variable domain (missing parts from reference TRBV28 and TRBJ2-1): DVKVTQSSRYLVKRTGEKVFLECVQDMDHENMFWYRQDPGLGLRLIYFSYDVKMKEKGDIPEGYSVSREKKERFSLILESASTNQTSMYLCASSLSGRESSYNEQFFGPGTRLTVL.

The chain has TRBV28 and TRBJ2-5, with a weak D call TRBD1 (6 bases). The CDR3 sequence is 14 residues long. Germline V gives CDR1 MDHEN, CDR2 SYDVKM. V lost 1 base and J 3 bases, leaving 9 bases between the germline ends. The DNA of the CDR3 is TGTGCCAGCAGTTTATTTAAGGGGGAAGAGACCCAGTACTTC. Its protein is CASSLFKGEETQYF.

This sequence joins TRBV3-1 (or the pseudogene TRBV3-2) and TRBJ1-2; D might be TRBD1 (5 bases). V lost 1 base, J lost 2 bases, and 5 bases lay in between. CDR3 length: 13 residues. From germline, CDR1 is LGHDT and CDR2 YNNKEL (reference sequence). CDR3 in DNA: TGTGCCAGCAGCCAAGGACAGAACTATGGCTACACCTTC. As protein: CASSQGQNYGYTF.

The chain carries TRBV10-3 and TRBJ2-7; D tentatively fits TRBD1 or TRBD2 (5 bases each). The CDR3 totals 14 residues. Germline values: CDR1 ENHRY, CDR2 SYGVKD. Trimming left V 3 bases short and J 6 bases short, with 15 bases between. Here the CDR3 reads CAISERQGEGEQYF. CDR3 DNA sequence: TGTGCCATCAGTGAACGGCAGGGAGAAGGCGAGCAGTACTTC.

V is TRBV15 and J is TRBJ1-5, with a weak D call TRBD1 (5 bases). Germline V gene sequence: CDR1 LNHNV, CDR2 YYDKDF (reference sequence). The CDR3 is 17 residues long. V gave up 0 bases and J gave up 2 bases, with 14 bases separating them. This CDR3 is CATSRDRSSGRNQPQHF. The CDR3, as DNA: TGTGCCACCAGCAGAGATCGCTCTTCAGGGCGCAATCAGCCCCAGCATTTT.

The chain recombines TRBV6-1 with TRBJ2-7; unclear D gene. The CDR3 totals 13 residues. Per germline, CDR1 MNHNS and CDR2 SASEGT. V was cut by 3 bases and J by 4 bases, with 10 bases left in between. As DNA, the CDR3 is TGTGCCAGCAGTGATGGCACACTATACGAGCAGTACTTC. This gives the protein CASSDGTLYEQYF.

The rearrangement uses TRBV28 and TRBJ2-7; 7 nucleotides match TRBD1. The CDR3 loop spans 15 amino acids. The ends lost 5 bases at V and 3 bases at J; junction bases unmatched: 10. Germline V CDR1 and CDR2: MDHEN, SYDVKM. The CDR3 DNA reads TGTGCCAGCAGTGGAAGACAGGGCCGGGGCTACGAGCAGTACTTC. It codes for CASSGRQGRGYEQYF.

Here the CDR3 reads CASSITGAGNIQYF. In DNA form, the CDR3 reads TGTGCCAGTAGTATTACCGGGGCGGGAAACATTCAGTACTTC. V gene TRBV19 combines with J gene TRBJ2-4; D is perhaps TRBD1 or TRBD2 (5 bases each). CDR1 is LNHDA and CDR2 is SQIVND in the germline V gene (reference sequence). V was pared by 3 bases and J by 6 bases, with 12 bases between. The length of the CDR3 is 14 residues.

The rearrangement joins TRBV5-1 to TRBJ1-3; D may be TRBD1 (5 bases). CDR1 and CDR2 from the germline V gene are SGHRS and YFSETQ. There are 15 residues in the CDR3. Trimming took off 6 bases at V and 1 base at J, with 14 bases between the two ends. This CDR3 is CASTTSGVSGNTIYF. The CDR3 nucleotides read TGCGCCAGCACGACATCGGGGGTTTCTGGAAACACCATATATTTT.

The rearrangement joins TRBV19 to TRBJ2-5, with a possible D match to TRBD2 (6 bases). V was clipped by 1 base and J by 1 base, with 13 bases between them. Germline assignment: CDR1 LNHDA and CDR2 SQIVND (reference sequence). The CDR3 runs 16 residues. The CDR3 bases are TGTGCCAGTAGTATAGGGTTGCTAGCGTCCCAAGAGACCCAGTACTTC. Translating it yields CASSIGLLASQETQYF.